This is a list of T cell receptor beta chains from one sample in a study of T cell changes during pregnancy in multiple sclerosis. Method: immunoSEQ multiplex PCR; TCRdb's copy keeps in-frame clones and lacks some. The profile shows about 31,000 clones, roughly nine tenths of them singletons. Here the sequenced sample was CD8+ T cells from peripheral blood mononuclear cells, taken in the second trimester of pregnancy. Source of these receptors: a female donor with multiple sclerosis, enrolled in a pregnancy study. The CDR3 runs from the conserved cysteine through the conserved F or W. Each record gives: V gene, clone size, J gene, D gene, CDR3 protein, CDR3 DNA. The D gene is left open where the match is weak. Clone size is given for some rows only: seen once, a few or many times, or a class if the clone is expanded.

>TRBV4-1|-|TRBJ1-5|-
CASSYNADQPQHF
TGCGCCAGCAGCTACAACGCGGATCAGCCCCAGCATTTT
>TRBV4-3|-|TRBJ2-1|TRBD1
CASSQELGTGGREQFF
TGCGCCAGCAGCCAAGAGCTGGGGACAGGGGGCCGTGAGCAGTTCTTC
>TRBV10-2|once|TRBJ2-1|TRBD2
CASSDSRGLAEINEQFF
TGCGCCAGCAGTGACTCCCGGGGACTAGCGGAGATCAATGAGCAGTTCTTC
>TRBV19|-|TRBJ1-4|-
CASSMRDEGRVISRKLFF
TGTGCCAGTAGTATGAGGGATGAAGGACGGGTAATAAGTCGAAAACTGTTTTTT
>TRBV27|-|TRBJ2-5|-
CASSLDLEETQYF
TGTGCCAGCAGTTTAGACTTGGAAGAGACCCAGTACTTC
>TRBV10-3|-|TRBJ1-3|-
CAISGISPASSGNTIYF
TGTGCCATCAGTGGGATATCCCCTGCTAGCTCTGGAAACACCATATATTTT
>TRBV28|-|TRBJ2-7|TRBD2
CASSKAGGISYEQYF
TGTGCCAGCAGTAAAGCGGGAGGGATCTCCTACGAGCAGTACTTC
>TRBV2|-|TRBJ2-1|-
CASSPSYLTGSGAYNEQFF
TGTGCCAGCAGTCCCAGCTACTTGACAGGCTCAGGGGCCTACAATGAGCAGTTCTTC
>TRBV13|-|TRBJ1-2|-
CASSLGDSNYGYTF
TGTGCCAGCAGCTTAGGGGACAGCAACTATGGCTACACCTTC
>TRBV9|-|TRBJ2-5|TRBD2
CASSVGGGSYETQYF
TGTGCCAGCAGCGTAGGGGGCGGGAGTTATGAGACCCAGTACTTC
>TRBV11-2|-|TRBJ2-5|TRBD2
CASSLGTGSGMGETQYF
TGTGCCAGCAGCTTAGGTACTGGTAGCGGGATGGGAGAGACCCAGTACTTC
>TRBV2|-|TRBJ2-1|-
CASNSVDNEQFF
TGTGCCAGCAATAGCGTAGACAATGAGCAGTTCTTC